Each of the 26 T cell receptor beta chains below was sequenced from the same sample in a study of Tregs in tolerant kidney transplant recipients. Method: immunoSEQ multiplex PCR; TCRdb's copy keeps in-frame clones and lacks some. The repertoire has approximately 90,000 clones, roughly nine tenths of them found once; the top ten carry 4.5% to 5%. The sequenced sample was CD8+ T cells from blood. All receptors derive from a human donor in good health.

The chain couples TRBV27 to TRBJ1-2; the D is unclear. There are 14 residues in the CDR3. Germline loops: CDR1 MNHEY, CDR2 SMNVEV (reference sequence). V was trimmed by 6 bases and J by 0 bases, leaving 11 bases between them. The CDR3: CASSPTRANYGYTF. The DNA for the CDR3 is TGTGCCAGCAGCCCCACTCGAGCTAACTATGGCTACACCTTC.

This chain links TRBV23-1 with TRBJ1-1; 8 bases map to TRBD1. TRBV23-1 is placed among ORFs of uncertain function. Trimming cost V 10 bases and J 9 bases; bases outside gene matches: 7. The CDR3 is made up of 11 amino acids. The CDR3 coding sequence is TGCGCCACCCAGGGGGCATCCCAAGCTTTCTTT. It yields the protein CATQGASQAFF.

CDR3 sequence (DNA): TGCAGCGTTGAGTCACCCGGGAGCGAGAGCGTCAATGAAAAACTGTTTTTT. It codes for CSVESPGSESVNEKLFF. The chain couples TRBV29-1 to TRBJ1-4; no reliable D call. V lost 3 bases and J 5 bases, leaving 22 bases between the germline ends. The CDR3 has 17 amino acids. In germline, CDR1 is SQVTM, CDR2 ANQGSEA.

The chain employs TRBV4-1 and TRBJ2-4; D remains ambiguous. V lost 3 bases and J lost 0, with 12 bases in between. Germline CDR1 reads MGHRA; CDR2 reads YSYEKL. The CDR3 spans 16 residues. The CDR3 region has the DNA TGCGCCAGCAGCCACACTAACGGAGTAGCCAAAAACATTCAGTACTTC. Its translation is CASSHTNGVAKNIQYF.

This clone has only a few counts. This sequence joins TRBV7-9 and TRBJ1-1, with D tentatively TRBD1 (5 bases). The CDR3 loop spans 16 amino acids. Germline V gives CDR1 SEHNR, CDR2 FQNEAQ (reference sequence). V lost 5 bases and J lost 5, with 21 bases in between. The CDR3 protein is CASSPPTVGLRTEAFF. CDR3 bases: TGTGCCAGCAGCCCCCCGACGGTGGGACTCCGGACTGAAGCTTTCTTT.

This chain joins TRBV27 and TRBJ2-7; 8 bases agree with TRBD1. Per germline, CDR1 MNHEY and CDR2 SMNVEV (reference sequence). With 7 bases clipped from V and 3 bases from J, the junction kept 8 bases outside the gene matches. The CDR3 runs 14 residues. The chain's CDR3 is CASNPTGASYEQYF. The CDR3 DNA follows: TGTGCCAGCAACCCGACAGGGGCGAGCTACGAGCAGTACTTC.

The chain carries TRBV6-5 and TRBJ2-7, with a tentative D call TRBD2 (6 bases). Trimming stripped 0 bases from V and 7 bases from J, with 16 bases between. Germline assignment: CDR1 MNHEY and CDR2 SVGAGI. The CDR3 loop spans 15 amino acids. In DNA, the CDR3 is TGTGCCAGCAGTTACTCGGGCGGGATTGGCCGAGAGCAGTACTTC. This encodes CASSYSGGIGREQYF.

The V call is TRBV27, the J call TRBJ2-1; 7 bases fit TRBD2. J was trimmed by 10 bases and V by 6 bases; bases with no gene match: 6. The CDR3 sequence is 12 residues long. Germline values: CDR1 MNHEY, CDR2 SMNVEV (reference sequence). In DNA, the CDR3 is TGTGCCAGCAGCACCAGAGCGGGGGAGCAGTTCTTC. Its protein is CASSTRAGEQFF.

This chain joins TRBV7-9 and TRBJ2-4; D ambiguous. CDR1 and CDR2 (germline): SEHNR, FQNEAQ (reference sequence). The CDR3 extends over 16 amino acids. Trimming took 5 bases from V and 3 from J, leaving 17 bases between them. CDR3: CASSINNGLGKNIQYF. The CDR3 nucleotides read TGTGCCAGCAGCATCAACAACGGTTTAGGCAAAAACATTCAGTACTTC.

The chain links TRBV7-8 to TRBJ2-7, with TRBD2 identical over 12 bases. Germline CDR1 reads SGHVS; CDR2 reads FQNEAQ. The CDR3 covers 15 residues. The V segment lost 3 bases and the J segment 3 bases; nucleotides outside the gene matches: 3. CDR3: CASSFRTSGNYEQYF. In nucleotides, the CDR3 is TGTGCCAGCAGCTTCCGGACTAGCGGGAACTACGAGCAGTACTTC.

The chain has TRBV5-6 and TRBJ1-5, with a tentative D call TRBD1 (6 bases). The CDR3 is made up of 15 amino acids. The germline V and J ends were trimmed by 1 base and 3 bases, with 11 bases remaining between them. CDR1 and CDR2 (germline): SGHDT, YYEEEE. DNA of the CDR3: TGTGCCAGCAGCTTGACCCGGGACATCAATCAGCCCCAGCATTTT. Translated, it gives CASSLTRDINQPQHF.

The J gene is TRBJ2-1, the V gene TRBV2; D unclear. V lost 3 bases to trimming and J lost 3 bases, with 6 bases between them. The CDR3 runs to 13 residues. The germline V gene has CDR1 SNHLY and CDR2 FYNNEI. CDR3 amino acids: CASSDGSYNEQFF. Here the CDR3 DNA reads TGTGCCAGCAGTGATGGAAGCTACAATGAGCAGTTCTTC.

The V gene is TRBV13, the J gene TRBJ1-5; D is perhaps TRBD1 (5 bases). Trimming shortened V by 6 bases and J by 9 bases, and 21 bases separated the two germline ends. Germline CDR1 PRHDT, CDR2 FYEKMQ (reference sequence). This CDR3 is built from 15 residues. This CDR3 reads CASRPESGARRPQHF. The CDR3 bases are TGTGCCAGCAGACCGGAGTCCGGGGCCCGAAGGCCCCAGCATTTT.

In this sample, this clone turned up once. DNA of the CDR3: TGCAGCGTTGAAGGGCAGGGGAGCTCCTACGAGCAGTACTTC. Residues: CSVEGQGSSYEQYF. This chain links TRBV29-1 with TRBJ2-7, with D maybe TRBD1 (6 bases). This CDR3 comprises 14 residues. Looked up from germline, CDR1 is SQVTM and CDR2 is ANQGSEA. The V and J ends lost 1 base and 0 bases respectively, with 10 bases between them.

The J gene is TRBJ1-2, the V gene TRBV6-5; D unclear. Germline CDR1 MNHEY, CDR2 SVGAGI. Trimming stripped 5 bases from V and 4 bases from J, with 5 bases between. The CDR3 is 11 amino acids. The CDR3 spells CASSGGYGYTF. CDR3 sequence (DNA): TGTGCCAGCAGTGGAGGCTATGGCTACACCTTC.

This clone was observed once. The chain couples TRBV30 to TRBJ2-1; 13 bases are shared with TRBD2. Germline trimming cut 4 bases from V and 7 bases from J; bases unmatched to any gene: 4. The CDR3 has 14 amino acids. The germline V gene encodes CDR1 GTSNPN and CDR2 SVGIG (reference sequence). In DNA, the CDR3 is TGTGCCTGGACTCAGGGACTAGCGGGAAATGAGCAGTTCTTC. Its translation: CAWTQGLAGNEQFF.

The V and J genes are TRBV5-1 and TRBJ2-3; a possible D gene is TRBD2 (6 bases). This CDR3 has 15 residues. Trimming removed 0 bases at V and 2 bases at J, with 10 bases between. Germline V gene lookup returns CDR1 SGHRS and CDR2 YFSETQ. The CDR3 loop is CASSLVGRHTDTQYF. The CDR3 DNA reads TGCGCCAGCAGCTTGGTAGGGAGGCACACAGATACGCAGTATTTT.

This clone was seen a few times. The rearrangement links TRBV15 to TRBJ1-2, with 7 positions matching TRBD1. After removal of 4 bases from V and 8 bases from J, the junction contained 4 bases not matched to a gene. The CDR3 length is 12 residues. Germline CDR1 is LNHNV and CDR2 is YYDKDF (reference sequence). The chain's CDR3 is CATSKDRVGYTF. In nucleotides, the CDR3 is TGTGCCACCAGCAAAGACAGGGTCGGCTACACCTTC.

V and J are TRBV27 and TRBJ2-2; D unresolved. Germline V gene lookup returns CDR1 MNHEY and CDR2 SMNVEV (reference sequence). The CDR3 runs 12 residues. Trimming left V 5 bases short and J 7 bases short, with 8 bases between. CDR3 amino acids: CASSPYGGELFF. CDR3 in DNA: TGTGCCAGCAGTCCCTACGGCGGGGAGCTGTTTTTT.

The V call is TRBV11-2, the J call TRBJ1-1, with a possible D match to TRBD1 (6 bases). The V end was cut by 5 bases, the J end by 6 bases, with 10 bases between. The CDR3 spans 12 residues. Germline CDR1 reads SGHAT; CDR2 reads FQNNGV. The CDR3 region is CASSPWGPEAFF. CDR3 coding DNA: TGTGCCAGCAGCCCCTGGGGGCCTGAAGCTTTCTTT.

This clone occurred once. The rearrangement uses TRBV11-2 and TRBJ2-7, with D unresolved. CDR1 and CDR2 (germline): SGHAT, FQNNGV. The CDR3 length is 13 residues. V lost 0 bases and J lost 3, with 6 bases in between. CDR3 DNA: TGTGCCAGCAGCTTAGATATAGACTACGAGCAGTACTTC. It encodes CASSLDIDYEQYF.

V and J are TRBV30 and TRBJ2-3, with 7 bases aligning to TRBD2. Unmatched junction bases numbered 11, after V lost 0 bases and J lost 2 bases. CDR1 and CDR2 from the germline V gene are GTSNPN and SVGIG (reference sequence). The CDR3 length is 17 residues. CDR3 residues: CAWSVPGTTISTDTQYF. For the CDR3, the DNA is TGTGCCTGGAGTGTACCCGGGACTACGATTTCCACAGATACGCAGTATTTT.

The V and J genes are TRBV5-6 and TRBJ2-6; 11 nucleotides agree with TRBD1. Germline CDR1 and CDR2: SGHDT and YYEEEE. Trimming at V came to 3 bases and at J to 0 bases, leaving 5 bases not matched to a gene. This CDR3 has 18 residues. This chain's CDR3 is CASSSWTGGLSGANVLTF. The CDR3 DNA follows: TGTGCCAGCAGCTCCTGGACAGGGGGCCTCTCTGGGGCCAACGTCCTGACTTTC. The full variable domain, with the rest looked up from reference TRBV5-6 and TRBJ2-6, is DAGVTQSPTHLIKTRGQQVTLRCSPKSGHDTVSWYQQALGQGPQFIFQYYEEEERQRGNFPDRFSGHQFPNYSSELNVNALLLGDSALYLCASSSWTGGLSGANVLTFGAGSRLTVL.

The chain links TRBV5-1 to TRBJ2-2, with a tentative D call TRBD1 (5 bases). Germline assignment: CDR1 SGHRS and CDR2 YFSETQ. Trimming stripped 0 bases from V and 0 bases from J, with 12 bases between. The CDR3 consists of 17 residues. CDR3 DNA: TGCGCCAGCAGCTTGGCCAGGGCCCTCTCGAACACCGGGGAGCTGTTTTTT. Amino acid sequence: CASSLARALSNTGELFF.

The chain recombines TRBV6-4 with TRBJ2-3; D remains ambiguous. Germline values: CDR1 MRHNA, CDR2 SNTAGT. Trimming removed 0 bases at V and 1 base at J, with 5 bases between. The CDR3 runs 14 residues. DNA of the CDR3: TGTGCCAGCAGTGACTCCGACGGCACAGATACGCAGTATTTT. Translated, it gives CASSDSDGTDTQYF.

V and J are TRBV11-2 and TRBJ2-7; D ambiguous. Germline V gene lookup returns CDR1 SGHAT and CDR2 FQNNGV. With 3 bases removed from V and 5 bases from J, the gap between germline ends came to 5 bases. The CDR3 is 11 residues long. This CDR3 is CASSFTDEQYF. In DNA, the CDR3 is TGTGCCAGCAGCTTTACAGACGAGCAGTACTTC.